Shown below are 10 T cell receptor beta chains from a single sample sequenced in a study of human T cells and chemical hapten exposure. In TCRdb, the RACE reads were re-called with MiXCR into one record per CDR3 protein. The sample lists around 99,000 distinct CDR3 sequences; around 11% were seen once. The time point: patch test 1, 2 weeks after DPC sensitization. Noted treatment: therapeutic diphenylcyclopropenone sensitization with weekly scalp DPC. Specimen: whole blood, collected in connection with sensitization to the hapten diphenylcyclopropenone (DPC). The receptors shown here come from a middle-aged woman with alopecia areata. Some clones in this sample may be carry-over from other donors' samples.

The chain carries TRBV2 and TRBJ1-6; TRBD1 matches 7 bases. The CDR3 spans 14 residues. The trim removed 8 bases at V and 11 bases at J, leaving 12 bases unmatched. Germline-derived CDR1 and CDR2 are SNHLY and FYNNEI. The CDR3 region is CASSLQGQEAPLHF. DNA of the CDR3: TGTGCCAGCTCACTACAGGGGCAGGAGGCACCCCTCCACTTT. Full variable domain (missing parts from reference TRBV2 and TRBJ1-6): EPEVTQTPSHQVTQMGQEVILRCVPISNHLYFYWYRQILGQKVEFLVSFYNNEISEKSEIFDDQFSVERPDGSNFTLKIRSTKLEDSAMYFCASSLQGQEAPLHFGNGTRLTVT.

J is TRBJ2-3 and V is TRBV11-2; D might be TRBD2 (6 bases). Trimming left V 1 base short and J 0 bases short, with 14 bases between. There are 17 residues in the CDR3. Per the germline V gene, CDR1 is SGHAT and CDR2 is FQNNGV. The CDR3 bases are TGTGCCAGCAGCTTAGGGGCGAGCGGGCTTAGCACAGATACGCAGTATTTT. Translated, it gives CASSLGASGLSTDTQYF.

This chain links TRBV5-5 with TRBJ1-4; 8 bases align to TRBD1. The CDR3 has 15 residues. CDR1 is SGHKS, CDR2 YYEKEE, per germline (reference sequence). Trimming at V came to 4 bases and at J to 5 bases, leaving 7 bases not matched to a gene. CDR3 amino acids: CASSPDRGENEKLFF. The CDR3 nucleotides are TGTGCCAGCAGCCCCGACAGGGGCGAAAATGAAAAACTGTTTTTT.

This clonotype was detected ten times or more. V is TRBV25-1 and J is TRBJ2-7; D gene uncertain. V was shortened by 6 bases and J by 2 bases, with 11 bases between the two germline ends. The CDR3 loop spans 13 amino acids. Germline-derived CDR1 and CDR2 are MGHDK and SYGVNS. The CDR3: CASSDGRAYEQYF. In nucleotides, the CDR3 is TGTGCCAGCAGCGATGGACGGGCCTACGAGCAGTACTTC.

This clonotype was recorded many times. CDR3 DNA: TGTGCCAGCAGCCAACTGAGATGGAAAAATGAAAAACTGTTTTTT. Translation: CASSQLRWKNEKLFF. This rearrangement joins TRBV14 to TRBJ1-4; the D is unclear. The V gene lost 2 bases and the J gene lost 5 bases, with 12 bases spanning the gap. The CDR3 covers 15 residues. The germline CDR1 and CDR2 sequences are SGHDN and FVKESK.

The chain couples TRBV29-1 to TRBJ2-1, with D unresolved. The CDR3 length is 14 residues. V was pared by 2 bases and J by 1 base, with 9 bases between. The V gene's germline CDR1 is SQVTM and CDR2 ANQGSEA. CDR3 sequence: CSVETGLSYNEQFF. The CDR3 nucleotides are TGCAGCGTTGAAACGGGTCTATCCTACAATGAGCAGTTCTTC.

The chain joins TRBV10-3 to TRBJ2-7; 11 bases are shared with TRBD2. Germline lookup yields CDR1 ENHRY and CDR2 SYGVKD. V was pared by 5 bases and J by 5 bases, with 8 bases of the junction left unmatched. This CDR3 comprises 15 residues. The CDR3 DNA follows: TGTGCCATCAGTACTACTAGCGGGAGTTTCAACGAGCAGTACTTC. Protein: CAISTTSGSFNEQYF.

This rearrangement joins TRBV28 to TRBJ1-2; D gene unclear. CDR1 is MDHEN and CDR2 is SYDVKM in the germline V gene. This CDR3 is built from 13 residues. Deletions cut 3 bases from V and 4 bases from J, with 9 bases between. The CDR3 DNA sequence: TGTGCCAGCAGTTTTCGAGGGAGCTATGGCTACACCTTC. This translates into CASSFRGSYGYTF.

This clonotype came up many times. The chain links TRBV27 to TRBJ2-1; no definite D call. The CDR3 is made up of 13 amino acids. Per germline, CDR1 MNHEY and CDR2 SMNVEV (reference sequence). Trimming removed 6 bases at V and 2 bases at J, with 8 bases between. The CDR3 DNA is TGTGCCAGCAGGGTAGGAACCTACAATGAGCAGTTCTTC. Residues: CASRVGTYNEQFF.

This clonotype was counted between two and nine times. The gene calls are TRBV10-3 and TRBJ2-3; 7 bases agree with TRBD2. The germline V gene encodes CDR1 ENHRY and CDR2 SYGVKD. V shed 2 bases, J shed 5 bases, and the junction held 10 bases outside the gene matches. The CDR3 has 16 amino acids. CDR3 DNA sequence: TGTGCCATCAGTGAGGGGCTGGTGCGGGAGTTAGATACGCAGTATTTT. This encodes CAISEGLVRELDTQYF.